Listed below are T cell receptor beta chains from one sample, sequenced in a study of T cells in Graves' hyperthyroidism and ophthalmopathy. TCRdb analysed the multiplex PCR reads with MiXCR anew, one entry per CDR3 protein. In the table there are about 420,000 distinct CDR3 sequences, around 15% of which are singletons. The specimen sequenced was blood. These receptors came from a woman aged 18-29 years with Graves' hyperthyroidism. Each CDR3 is given with its conserved first and last residue. Each record gives: clone size, D gene, V gene, J gene, CDR3 DNA, CDR3 protein. The D gene is left open where the match is weak. Size tells how often a clone was seen (once, few, many) or the class of an expanded clone, and some rows leave it out.

abundance: NA
d_gene: TRBD2
v_gene: TRBV9
j_gene: TRBJ2-2
CDR3nt: TGTGCCAGCAGCACCGGACTAGCGGGAGGGATAAAGGCCGGGGAGCTGTTTTTT
CDR3aa: CASSTGLAGGIKAGELFF

abundance: many
d_gene: TRBD1
v_gene: TRBV12-3/TRBV12-4
j_gene: TRBJ1-1
CDR3nt: TGTGCCAGCAGTTTGACAGGGACTGGAGCTTTCTTT
CDR3aa: CASSLTGTGAFF

abundance: many
d_gene: TRBD2
v_gene: TRBV5-4
j_gene: TRBJ2-1
CDR3nt: TGTGCCAGCAGCTTGGGGGCCCGACGGACTAGCCACAATGAGCAGTTCTTC
CDR3aa: CASSLGARRTSHNEQFF

abundance: many
d_gene: NA
v_gene: TRBV20-1
j_gene: TRBJ2-1
CDR3nt: TGCAGTGCCACGGGACTCAGCTCCTACAATGAGCAGTTCTTC
CDR3aa: CSATGLSSYNEQFF

abundance: many
d_gene: NA
v_gene: TRBV27
j_gene: TRBJ2-7
CDR3nt: TGTGCCAGCAGTTTCGGGGTAGCGTCCTACGAGCAGTACTTC
CDR3aa: CASSFGVASYEQYF

abundance: NA
d_gene: TRBD1
v_gene: TRBV20-1
j_gene: TRBJ1-1
CDR3nt: TGCACCCTACCGGGACAGGGAAAGGTCGAAGCTTTCTTT
CDR3aa: CTLPGQGKVEAFF

abundance: NA
d_gene: NA
v_gene: TRBV15
j_gene: TRBJ2-3
CDR3nt: TGTGCCACCAGGGGAGGAGGCACAGATACGCAGTATTTT
CDR3aa: CATRGGGTDTQYF

abundance: many
d_gene: NA
v_gene: TRBV18
j_gene: TRBJ2-3
CDR3nt: TGTGCCAGCTCACCACTAGGGGCAGGCACAGATACGCAGTATTTT
CDR3aa: CASSPLGAGTDTQYF

abundance: many
d_gene: NA
v_gene: TRBV28
j_gene: TRBJ2-3
CDR3nt: TGTGCCAGCGGAGGTTGGGATACGCAGTATTTT
CDR3aa: CASGGWDTQYF

abundance: many
d_gene: TRBD2
v_gene: TRBV12-3/TRBV12-4
j_gene: TRBJ2-1
CDR3nt: TGTGCCAGCAGTACATCCGGACTAGCGGAGAGGGGGACCTACAATGAGCAGTTCTTC
CDR3aa: CASSTSGLAERGTYNEQFF

abundance: many
d_gene: TRBD1
v_gene: TRBV7-8
j_gene: TRBJ2-5
CDR3nt: TGTGCCAGCATCAATCTACAGGGGGACACGGGTGAGACCCAGTACTTC
CDR3aa: CASINLQGDTGETQYF

abundance: NA
d_gene: NA
v_gene: TRBV29-1
j_gene: TRBJ2-2
CDR3nt: TGCAGCGGCCAACAGGTCCTTGACGGGGAGCTGTTTTTT
CDR3aa: CSGQQVLDGELFF

abundance: many
d_gene: TRBD2
v_gene: TRBV6-1
j_gene: TRBJ2-5
CDR3nt: TGTGCCAGCAGTTTTCGGTTAGCGGGAGGCTATCCGGAGACCCAGTACTTC
CDR3aa: CASSFRLAGGYPETQYF

abundance: few
d_gene: TRBD1
v_gene: TRBV10-3
j_gene: TRBJ1-2
CDR3nt: TGTGCCATCAGCCCGGACAGGGCTAACTATGGCTACACCTTC
CDR3aa: CAISPDRANYGYTF

abundance: many
d_gene: NA
v_gene: TRBV27
j_gene: TRBJ2-7
CDR3nt: TGTGCCAGCAGTCTTCCGGGTGTCGAGCAGTACTTC
CDR3aa: CASSLPGVEQYF

abundance: many
d_gene: NA
v_gene: TRBV7-9
j_gene: TRBJ1-5
CDR3nt: TGTGCCAGCAGCTCCGAAGAGCGACAGCCCCAGCATTTT
CDR3aa: CASSSEERQPQHF

abundance: few
d_gene: NA
v_gene: TRBV9
j_gene: TRBJ2-1
CDR3nt: TGTGCCAGCAGCTTGGACGAACCCTCGGAGCAGTTCTTC
CDR3aa: CASSLDEPSEQFF